The 25 T cell receptor beta chains below all came from one sample that was sequenced in a study of blood T cells in healthy people across ages. Primed by a sample-barcoded 5' primer and a J-beta primer mix, a second PCR proceeded for 7 to 11 cycles. TCRdb called the 5' RACE reads again in MiXCR, with one record for every CDR3 protein. The sample yields fewer than 650,000 distinct CDR3 sequences, about 26% seen once. These data also formed part of another study, on T cells of mothers and their children.

The sample taken for sequencing was blood. These receptor sequences come from a boy aged 2 to 10 in good health.

Note on this clonotype: It is likely a read error, because the conserved phenylalanine at the end of the CDR3 is missing. The chain recombines TRBV3-1 with TRBJ2-1; the D is unclear. V gave up 0 bases and J gave up 0 bases, with 6 bases separating them. This CDR3 region has 15 residues. CDR1 and CDR2 (germline): LGHDT, YNNKEL (reference sequence). The DNA for the CDR3 is TGTGCCAGCAGCCAAGATGGGTTCTCCTACAATGAGCAGTTCCTC. This sequence encodes CASSQDGFSYNEQFL.

This chain uses TRBV6-5 with TRBJ2-6; 10 bases are shared with TRBD1. V trimming: 4 bases; J trimming: 7 bases; junction bases outside the gene matches: 10. The CDR3 is made up of 17 amino acids. Looked up from germline, CDR1 is MNHEY and CDR2 is SVGAGI. This chain's CDR3 is CASSSIDRGPGANVLTF. CDR3 sequence (DNA): TGTGCCAGCAGTTCCATCGACAGGGGGCCGGGAGCCAACGTCCTGACTTTC.

This chain links TRBV5-1 with TRBJ1-5; TRBD1 is a possible D gene (5 bases). The V gene lost 4 bases and the J gene lost 3 bases, with 11 bases spanning the gap. Germline lookup yields CDR1 SGHRS and CDR2 YFSETQ. The CDR3 totals 14 residues. The CDR3 bases are TGCGCCAGCAGCCCCGACAGCTACAATCAGCCCCAGCATTTT. It specifies CASSPDSYNQPQHF. Full variable domain (missing parts from reference TRBV5-1 and TRBJ1-5): KAGVTQTPRYLIKTRGQQVTLSCSPISGHRSVSWYQQTPGQGLQFLFEYFSETQRNKGNFPGRFSGRQFSNSRSEMNVSTLELGDSALYLCASSPDSYNQPQHFGDGTRLSIL.

The chain's CDR3 is CASSLPWDDGELFF. The CDR3 region has the DNA TGTGCCAGCAGCTTACCTTGGGACGACGGGGAGCTGTTTTTT. The chain is built from TRBV7-9 and TRBJ2-2; D is possibly TRBD1 or TRBD2 (5 bases each). CDR1 and CDR2 (germline): SEHNR, FQNEAQ (reference sequence). V was clipped by 2 bases and J by 7 bases, with 11 bases between them. CDR3 length equals 14 residues.

The sample holds many counts of this clonotype. J is TRBJ2-1 and V is TRBV7-6; a weak D match, TRBD2 (5 bases). CDR1 SGHVS and CDR2 FNYEAQ come from the germline V gene. The CDR3 is 17 residues long. The V gene lost 4 bases and the J gene lost 4 bases, with 20 bases spanning the gap. For the CDR3, the DNA is TGTGCCAGCAGCTCCTACCCCCGGAGAGGGTCTTACAATGAGCAGTTCTTC. Translation: CASSSYPRRGSYNEQFF.

The rearrangement uses TRBV7-4 and TRBJ2-1, with 12 positions matching TRBD2. V shed 5 bases, J shed 8 bases, and the junction held 10 bases outside the gene matches. CDR1 is SGHVT and CDR2 is SQSDAQ in the germline V gene. This CDR3 has 16 amino acids. The CDR3 is CASSKSLAGGNDEQFF. CDR3 DNA: TGTGCCAGCAGCAAAAGCCTAGCGGGGGGGAACGATGAGCAGTTCTTC.

V usage is TRBV19 and J usage is TRBJ1-4, with 9 bases aligning to TRBD1. V lost 5 bases and J lost 4; bases outside the gene matches: 11. CDR3 size: 17 residues. Germline CDR1 is LNHDA and CDR2 is SQIVND (reference sequence). CDR3: CASSASGTGPYNEKLFF. The CDR3 DNA reads as TGTGCCAGTAGTGCCTCCGGGACAGGGCCCTATAATGAAAAACTGTTTTTT.

The CDR3 region is CASSQGLTYGYTF. The CDR3 DNA sequence: TGTGCCAGCAGCCAAGGGTTGACCTATGGCTACACCTTC. The chain couples TRBV3-1 to TRBJ1-2; D unresolved. The V gene lost 1 base and the J gene lost 4 bases, with 7 bases spanning the gap. This CDR3 has 13 residues. The germline V gene encodes CDR1 LGHDT and CDR2 YNNKEL (reference sequence).

The CDR3 coding sequence is TGTGCCATCACGGGGGACGGGTCCGAGCAGTACTTC. Protein sequence: CAITGDGSEQYF. The chain couples TRBV10-3 to TRBJ2-5; a weak D match, TRBD2 (6 bases). The J call may be wrong; the DNA end is better matched by TRBJ2-7. Germline CDR1 ENHRY, CDR2 SYGVKD. This CDR3 contains 12 residues.

In this sample, this clonotype turned up many times. The CDR3 nucleotides are TGCGCCAGCAGCCAAGACCTCGGGACGGTCGCCTACGAGCAGTACTTC. This sequence encodes CASSQDLGTVAYEQYF. The rearrangement joins TRBV4-3 to TRBJ2-5, with D perhaps assigned TRBD1 or TRBD2 (5 bases each). The DNA end favors TRBJ2-7, so the J call may be wrong. Germline CDR1 LGHNA, CDR2 YSLEER. The CDR3 has 16 residues.

This clonotype was counted between two and nine times. The V gene is TRBV10-3, the J gene TRBJ2-5; D gene uncertain. The J call is doubtful: the DNA matches TRBJ2-1 better. Germline loops: CDR1 ENHRY, CDR2 SYGVKD. CDR3 size: 14 residues. CDR3 bases: TGTGCCATCAGTGAGTTAGTGGGCAGGTTAGAGCAGTTCTTC. This gives the protein CAISELVGRLEQFF.

V usage is TRBV5-1 and J usage is TRBJ2-5; D gene uncertain. The V gene lost 0 bases and the J gene lost 4 bases, with 10 bases spanning the gap. CDR1 is SGHRS and CDR2 is YFSETQ in the germline V gene. This CDR3 comprises 14 residues. The CDR3 region is CASSLEATGETQYF. CDR3 in DNA: TGCGCCAGCAGCTTGGAAGCTACCGGAGAGACCCAGTACTTC. Combining the CDR3 with reference TRBV5-1 and TRBJ2-5 gives the whole variable domain KAGVTQTPRYLIKTRGQQVTLSCSPISGHRSVSWYQQTPGQGLQFLFEYFSETQRNKGNFPGRFSGRQFSNSRSEMNVSTLELGDSALYLCASSLEATGETQYFGPGTRLLVL.

This clonotype has just a few counts. This rearrangement joins TRBV5-1 to TRBJ2-4; 8 positions agree with TRBD1. The V segment lost 2 bases and the J segment 2 bases; nucleotides outside the gene matches: 6. The CDR3 has 16 residues. Looked up from germline, CDR1 is SGHRS and CDR2 is YFSETQ. The CDR3 DNA sequence: TGCGCCAGCAGCTTCTACCAGGGGGCTTCCAAAAACATTCAGTACTTC. It specifies CASSFYQGASKNIQYF.

The chain joins TRBV15 to TRBJ2-7; no clear D. V lost 0 bases and J 2 bases, leaving 5 bases between the germline ends. The CDR3 is 13 residues long. Germline V lookup: CDR1 LNHNV, CDR2 YYDKDF (reference sequence). The CDR3 is CATSRDFTYEQYF. CDR3 DNA: TGTGCCACCAGCAGAGATTTTACCTACGAGCAGTACTTC.

The chain recombines TRBV5-8 with TRBJ2-5; 15 nucleotides match TRBD2. The J segment lost 1 base and the V segment lost 4 bases, leaving 5 bases of the junction unmatched. Germline V lookup: CDR1 SGHTS, CDR2 YDEGEE. This CDR3 contains 17 residues. CDR3 protein: CASSQGLAGGSQETQYF. The CDR3 DNA is TGTGCCAGCAGCCAGGGACTAGCGGGGGGTTCCCAAGAGACCCAGTACTTC.

The gene calls are TRBV6-2 or TRBV6-3 and TRBJ2-3; TRBD2 matches 12 bases. The germline CDR1 and CDR2 sequences are MNHEY and SVGEGT. V lost 0 bases, J lost 4 bases, and 5 bases stayed unmatched. The CDR3 sequence is 17 residues long. The CDR3 loop reads CASSYSRLAGVADTQYF. The CDR3 bases are TGTGCCAGCAGTTACTCGAGACTAGCGGGGGTAGCAGATACGCAGTATTTT.

At least ten counts were recorded for this clonotype. This chain connects TRBV4-3 to TRBJ2-2; D possibly corresponds to TRBD2 (7 bases). Deletions cut 0 bases from V and 6 bases from J, with 17 bases between. Germline lookup yields CDR1 LGHNA and CDR2 YSLEER. The length of the CDR3 is 17 residues. CDR3 DNA: TGCGCCAGCAGCCAAGAAAGGGGGGGACATTCATCCGGGGAGCTGTTTTTT. It encodes CASSQERGGHSSGELFF.

The chain joins TRBV6-5 to TRBJ2-3; 10 nucleotides align to TRBD2. CDR1 and CDR2 from the germline V gene are MNHEY and SVGAGI. This CDR3 has 17 residues. J lost 4 bases, V lost 2 bases, and 9 bases had no gene match. The CDR3 region is CASSYRVLAGVPDTQYF. As DNA, the CDR3 is TGTGCCAGCAGTTACAGAGTGCTAGCGGGGGTTCCAGATACGCAGTATTTT.

Worth noting for this clonotype: One end of the junction fails to match germline, which may point to a read error. The J gene is TRBJ2-7, the V gene TRBV11-1; 13 nucleotides agree with TRBD2. CDR1 is SGHAT and CDR2 is FQDESV in the germline V gene (reference sequence). The CDR3 runs to 13 residues. The CDR3 loop is CASSLVGLAGVFF. The DNA of the CDR3 is TGTGCCAGCAGCTTAGTCGGACTAGCGGGAGTGTTCTTC.

The chain recombines TRBV12-3 or TRBV12-4 with TRBJ2-5; 8 nucleotides match TRBD2. Judging by the DNA end, TRBJ2-1 fits better; the J call may be wrong. The CDR3 is made up of 14 amino acids. The DNA for the CDR3 is TGTGCCAGCAGCATAGCGGGGCCCTACAATGAGCAGTTCTTC. Protein product: CASSIAGPYNEQFF.

The V and J genes are TRBV12-3 or TRBV12-4 and TRBJ1-2; 7 bases fit TRBD1. CDR3 length: 14 residues. V lost 6 bases to trimming and J lost 0 bases; unmatched junction nucleotides: 4. This CDR3 is CASRGDRPNYGYTF. CDR3 DNA sequence: TGTGCCAGCAGGGGGGACAGACCTAACTATGGCTACACCTTC.

V and J are TRBV6-2 or TRBV6-3 and TRBJ2-1; D gene ambiguous. Germline CDR1 MNHEY, CDR2 SVGEGT. V lost 0 bases and J lost 8, with 14 bases in between. This CDR3 is built from 15 residues. CDR3 residues: CASSYSRPGFDEQFF. CDR3 bases: TGTGCCAGCAGTTACTCGCGGCCCGGGTTCGATGAGCAGTTCTTC.

This clonotype was recorded a few times. The CDR3 DNA reads TGTGCCAGCAACCCTTCAAATGAGCAGTTCTTC. Encoded protein: CASNPSNEQFF. The chain recombines TRBV6-1 with TRBJ2-5; D is ambiguous. The DNA end is a closer match to TRBJ2-1, so the J assignment may be wrong. Germline V gives CDR1 MNHNS, CDR2 SASEGT. There are 11 residues in the CDR3.

This clonotype was detected a few times. The CDR3 region is CSASRNPGETQYF. CDR3 DNA sequence: TGCAGTGCTAGCAGGAACCCAGGGGAGACCCAGTACTTC. This rearrangement joins TRBV20-1 to TRBJ2-5; TRBD1 might be the D (5 bases). CDR3 size: 13 residues. The germline V and J ends were trimmed by 3 bases and 5 bases, with 13 bases remaining between them. Germline CDR1 DFQATT, CDR2 SNEGSKA (reference sequence).

The chain combines TRBV5-1 with TRBJ2-5; the match to TRBD2 covers 9 bases. The DNA end is a closer match to TRBJ2-1, so the J assignment may be wrong. Germline CDR1 is SGHRS and CDR2 is YFSETQ. This CDR3 has 15 amino acids. DNA of the CDR3: TGCGCCAGCAGCTTGGCTAGCGGGAACGTCGATGAGCAGTTCTTC. Its protein is CASSLASGNVDEQFF.